The 21 T cell receptor beta chains below all came from one sample that was sequenced in a study of blood T cell repertoires in COVID-19. Here immunoSEQ multiplex PCR was the method, and the copy in TCRdb shows in-frame clones only, minus some. The table records about 210,000 clones, 85% to 90% of them present only once. Sequenced: peripheral blood. The receptors shown here come from a man younger than 35 with active or convalescent COVID-19.

The chain's CDR3 is CASSLGGQGGTIYF. CDR3 coding DNA: TGTGCCAGCAGCCTGGGGGGACAGGGAGGCACCATATATTTT. The chain uses TRBV28 and TRBJ1-3; 9 bases agree with TRBD1. The CDR3 has 14 amino acids. Germline values: CDR1 MDHEN, CDR2 SYDVKM. J gave up 9 bases and V 6 bases, and 9 bases lay outside the gene matches.

The chain has TRBV27 and TRBJ2-7; the match to TRBD2 covers 7 bases. The CDR3 sequence is 15 residues long. V shed 5 bases, J shed 2 bases, and the junction held 9 bases outside the gene matches. The germline CDR1 and CDR2 sequences are MNHEY and SMNVEV (reference sequence). CDR3 protein: CASSPGGSGPYEQYF. The CDR3 DNA sequence: TGTGCCAGCAGTCCCGGGGGGAGCGGGCCCTACGAGCAGTACTTC.

This clone was counted a single time. The rearrangement uses TRBV18 and TRBJ1-1; D remains ambiguous. V was cut by 4 bases and J by 3 bases, with 15 bases left in between. The CDR3 extends over 15 amino acids. Germline assignment: CDR1 KGHSH and CDR2 LQKENI. The DNA of the CDR3 is TGTGCCAGCTCACTCTTACGAAGCGAGGACACTGAAGCTTTCTTT. This encodes CASSLLRSEDTEAFF.

The V and J genes are TRBV5-4 and TRBJ2-4; D is possibly TRBD2 (5 bases). Trimming pared 1 base from V and 0 bases from J, leaving 17 bases between. The germline V gene encodes CDR1 SGHNT and CDR2 YYREEE (reference sequence). The CDR3 has 18 amino acids. This CDR3 is CASSLSMAFGGAKNIQYF. CDR3 coding DNA: TGTGCCAGCAGCTTGTCTATGGCGTTTGGAGGAGCCAAAAACATTCAGTACTTC.

This CDR3 reads CASSPSGPSGSNEQFF. CDR3 nucleotides: TGTGCCAGCAGCCCCTCCGGGCCTAGCGGGAGCAATGAGCAGTTCTTC. J is TRBJ2-1 and V is TRBV7-6; 10 bases fit TRBD2. The CDR3 runs 16 residues. V shed 5 bases, J shed 6 bases, and the junction held 10 bases outside the gene matches. CDR1 is SGHVS and CDR2 is FNYEAQ in the germline V gene.

The rearrangement joins TRBV18 to TRBJ2-7; TRBD1 aligns across 9 bases. The CDR3 loop spans 15 amino acids. Germline V CDR1 and CDR2: KGHSH, LQKENI. The trim removed 0 bases at V and 2 bases at J, leaving 2 bases unmatched. In DNA form, the CDR3 reads TGTGCCAGCTCACCACCCGGGACAGGGCCCTACGAGCAGTACTTC. It specifies CASSPPGTGPYEQYF.

A single count supports this clone. The J gene is TRBJ1-2, the V gene TRBV20-1; no clear D gene. CDR1 and CDR2 from the germline V gene are DFQATT and SNEGSKA (reference sequence). The ends were cut back, 5 bases at V and 4 bases at J, with 5 bases in the middle. CDR3 length: 10 residues. CDR3 sequence reads: CSASRYGYTF. CDR3 nucleotide sequence: TGCAGTGCTTCCCGCTATGGCTACACCTTC.

V is TRBV14 and J is TRBJ2-6; D uncertain. V lost 4 bases, J lost 5 bases, and 9 bases lay in between. Per the germline V gene, CDR1 is SGHDN and CDR2 is FVKESK. The CDR3 contains 14 residues. In nucleotides, the CDR3 is TGTGCCAGCAGCCCGAGGAGTAGGGCCAACGTCCTGACTTTC. It codes for CASSPRSRANVLTF. The complete variable domain, with remaining parts taken from reference TRBV14 and TRBJ2-6, reads EAGVTQFPSHSVIEKGQTVTLRCDPISGHDNLYWYRRVMGKEIKFLLHFVKESKQDESGMPNNRFLAERTGGTYSTLKVQPAELEDSGVYFCASSPRSRANVLTFGAGSRLTVL.

The rearrangement uses TRBV5-4 and TRBJ1-3; 7 nucleotides agree with TRBD1. The CDR3 is 14 residues long. Trimming removed 4 bases from V and 2 bases from J; junction bases left unmatched: 3. The germline V gene has CDR1 SGHNT and CDR2 YYREEE (reference sequence). CDR3 nucleotides: TGTGCCAGCAGCGCCGGGACAGCTGGAAACACCATATATTTT. Protein product: CASSAGTAGNTIYF.

V usage is TRBV28 and J usage is TRBJ1-1; 7 nucleotides line up with TRBD1. The germline CDR1 and CDR2 sequences are MDHEN and SYDVKM. The trim removed 2 bases at V and 7 bases at J, leaving 13 bases unmatched. There are 16 residues in the CDR3. CDR3 nucleotides: TGTGCCAGCAGTTTAGAGGACAGGATCCCGAGGGATGAAGCTTTCTTT. Protein sequence: CASSLEDRIPRDEAFF.

In regard to this clone: Its ends do not fully match the called genes, so a read error is possible. This chain uses TRBV7-7 with TRBJ2-7, with 7 bases identical to TRBD1. This CDR3 comprises 14 residues. CDR1 is SSHAT and CDR2 is FNYEAQ in the germline V gene (reference sequence). The CDR3 protein is CASSLSQGTYEQYF. CDR3 sequence (DNA): TGTGCTAGCAGCTTATCACAGGGGACCTACGAGCAGTACTTC.

The chain uses TRBV11-2 and TRBJ1-1; 7 nucleotides align to TRBD1. CDR3 length equals 16 residues. CDR1 SGHAT and CDR2 FQNNGV come from the germline V gene. J gave up 1 base and V 5 bases, and 10 bases lay outside the gene matches. CDR3 sequence: CASSRSPDRANTEAFF. In DNA form, the CDR3 reads TGTGCCAGCAGCCGCAGTCCCGACAGGGCGAACACTGAAGCTTTCTTT.

The V and J genes are TRBV29-1 and TRBJ2-2; a weak D match, TRBD2 (5 bases). V was trimmed by 7 bases and J by 6 bases, leaving 18 bases between them. The germline CDR1 and CDR2 sequences are SQVTM and ANQGSEA. The CDR3 has 14 amino acids. The DNA of the CDR3 is TGCAGCGCCAAGAGGGCACCGGGCGCCGGGGAGCTGTTTTTT. It is translated as CSAKRAPGAGELFF.

The rearrangement links TRBV29-1 to TRBJ1-6, with TRBD1 as a possible D gene (5 bases). V shed 7 bases and J shed 7 bases, with 14 bases lying between them. From germline, CDR1 is SQVTM and CDR2 ANQGSEA. The CDR3 is 13 amino acids. CDR3 nucleotide sequence: TGCAGCGCGCGACAACAGGAGAATTCACCCCTCCACTTT. This gives the protein CSARQQENSPLHF.

This clone was counted a single time. This chain uses TRBV7-9 with TRBJ1-4; D is uncertain. The CDR3 length is 15 residues. Trimming took 3 bases from V and 4 from J, leaving 12 bases between them. CDR1 and CDR2 (germline): SEHNR, FQNEAQ (reference sequence). Here the CDR3 reads CASSLGTSLNEKLFF. Written as DNA, the CDR3 is TGTGCCAGCAGCTTGGGCACTAGCCTTAATGAAAAACTGTTTTTT.

The gene calls are TRBV2 and TRBJ2-2; possibly TRBD1 for D (5 bases). The CDR3 loop spans 17 amino acids. V lost 7 bases to trimming and J lost 0 bases, with 18 bases between them. From germline, CDR1 is SNHLY and CDR2 FYNNEI. The CDR3 DNA reads TGTGCCAGCAAACTGGGCAGGGAACTCCCGAACACCGGGGAGCTGTTTTTT. Its protein product is CASKLGRELPNTGELFF.

With respect to this clone: Other DNA sequences from this sample encode an identical CDR3 as well. The chain links TRBV6-1 to TRBJ1-3; D ambiguous. The CDR3 is 14 residues long. Germline V lookup: CDR1 MNHNS, CDR2 SASEGT. With 2 bases removed from V and 0 bases from J, the gap between germline ends came to 5 bases. DNA for the CDR3: TGTGCCAGCAGTGAAAGCCCCTCTGGAAACACCATATATTTT. Translation gives CASSESPSGNTIYF.

The chain links TRBV10-2 to TRBJ2-1; 13 bases are shared with TRBD2. Germline trimming cut 6 bases from V and 7 bases from J; bases unmatched to any gene: 6. This CDR3 spans 15 amino acids. Germline loops: CDR1 WSHSY, CDR2 SAAADI. In DNA form, the CDR3 reads TGCGCCAGCAGCGAACTGACTAGCGGGGGGAATGAGCAGTTCTTC. Amino acids: CASSELTSGGNEQFF.

This clone was counted a single time. V gene TRBV7-2 combines with J gene TRBJ1-1, with 9 bases identical to TRBD1. Germline loops: CDR1 SGHTA, CDR2 FQGNSA. The CDR3 is made up of 14 amino acids. Trimming at V came to 5 bases and at J to 5 bases, leaving 6 bases not matched to a gene. CDR3 loop: CASSLYRGRTEAFF. CDR3 DNA sequence: TGTGCCAGCAGCCTATACAGGGGGCGGACTGAAGCTTTCTTT.

The chain links TRBV6-6 to TRBJ1-2; 8 nucleotides align to TRBD1. V shed 6 bases and J 4 bases; nucleotides not matched to a gene: 7. Germline CDR1 is MNHNY and CDR2 is SVGAGI (reference sequence). This CDR3 comprises 14 residues. CDR3 in amino acids: CASRDGTGLYGYTF. The CDR3 DNA reads TGTGCCAGCAGGGACGGGACAGGCCTCTATGGCTACACCTTC.

The chain carries TRBV29-1 and TRBJ2-5; D remains unclear. The CDR3 has 13 residues. V lost 6 bases and J lost 5, with 16 bases in between. Germline CDR1 and CDR2: SQVTM and ANQGSEA. CDR3 in amino acids: CSVKQLLQETQYF. The CDR3 region has the DNA TGCAGCGTCAAACAGCTTCTTCAGGAGACCCAGTACTTC.